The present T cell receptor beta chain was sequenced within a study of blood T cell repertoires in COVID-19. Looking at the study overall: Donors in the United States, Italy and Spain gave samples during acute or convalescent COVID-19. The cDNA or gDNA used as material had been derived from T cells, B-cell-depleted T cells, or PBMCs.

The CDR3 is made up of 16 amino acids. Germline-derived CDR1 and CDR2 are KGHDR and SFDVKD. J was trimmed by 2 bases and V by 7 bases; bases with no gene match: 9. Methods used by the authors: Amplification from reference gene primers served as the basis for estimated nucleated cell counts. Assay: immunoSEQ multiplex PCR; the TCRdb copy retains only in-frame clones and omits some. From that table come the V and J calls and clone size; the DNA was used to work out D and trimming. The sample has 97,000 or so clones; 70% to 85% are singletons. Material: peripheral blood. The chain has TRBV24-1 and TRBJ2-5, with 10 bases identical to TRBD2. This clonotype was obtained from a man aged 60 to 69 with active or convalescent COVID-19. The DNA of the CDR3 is TGTGCCACCAGCCCCGGGCCAGCGGGAGGGCAAGAGACCCAGTACTTC. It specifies CATSPGPAGGQETQYF.